Described below is a single T cell receptor (beta chain) sequence and its context. This sample was included in a study of blood T cell repertoires in COVID-19. Across the study: The origin of the acute and convalescent COVID-19 samples was the United States, Italy and Spain. PBMCs, B-cell-depleted T cells, or T cells provided the cDNA or gDNA that made up the material.

This CDR3 spans 15 amino acids. The ends were cut back, 6 bases at V and 4 bases at J, with 16 bases in the middle. Germline V gene data show CDR1 as SNHLY and CDR2 as FYNNEI. Study processing details: The assay estimated nucleated cells by amplifying reference gene primers. Clones were sequenced by immunoSEQ multiplex PCR, and TCRdb holds only the in-frame ones, with some missing. V and J calls and clone size are those listed in that table; D and trimming were worked out from the DNA. The sample records around 100,000 clones, 86% being singletons. The specimen sequenced was peripheral blood. The chain combines TRBV2 with TRBJ1-5; perhaps TRBD1 as D (5 bases). This clonotype originated in a man aged 40-50 years with acute or convalescent COVID-19. The CDR3 DNA follows: TGTGCCAGCAGGAACATGGGACTTTTGAATCAGCCCCAGCATTTT. Translation: CASRNMGLLNQPQHF. The full variable domain, rest sourced from reference TRBV2 and TRBJ1-5, is EPEVTQTPSHQVTQMGQEVILRCVPISNHLYFYWYRQILGQKVEFLVSFYNNEISEKSEIFDDQFSVERPDGSNFTLKIRSTKLEDSAMYFCASRNMGLLNQPQHFGDGTRLSIL.